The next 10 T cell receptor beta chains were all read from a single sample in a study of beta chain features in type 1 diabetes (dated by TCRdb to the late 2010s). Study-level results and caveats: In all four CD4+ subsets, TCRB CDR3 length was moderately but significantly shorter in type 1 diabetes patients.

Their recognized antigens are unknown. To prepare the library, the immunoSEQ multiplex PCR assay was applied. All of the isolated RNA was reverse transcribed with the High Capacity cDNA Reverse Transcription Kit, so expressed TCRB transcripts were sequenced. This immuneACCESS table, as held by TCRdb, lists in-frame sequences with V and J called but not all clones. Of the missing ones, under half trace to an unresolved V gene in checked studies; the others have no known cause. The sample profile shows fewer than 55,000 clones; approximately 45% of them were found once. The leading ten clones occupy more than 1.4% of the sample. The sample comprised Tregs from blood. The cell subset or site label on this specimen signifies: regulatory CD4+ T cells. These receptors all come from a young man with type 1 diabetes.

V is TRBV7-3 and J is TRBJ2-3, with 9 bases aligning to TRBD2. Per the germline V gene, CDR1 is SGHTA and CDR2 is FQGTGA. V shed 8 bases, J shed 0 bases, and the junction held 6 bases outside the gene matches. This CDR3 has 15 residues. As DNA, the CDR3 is TGTGCCAGCGGGCCAACTAGCGGGAGCACAGATACGCAGTATTTT. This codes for CASGPTSGSTDTQYF.

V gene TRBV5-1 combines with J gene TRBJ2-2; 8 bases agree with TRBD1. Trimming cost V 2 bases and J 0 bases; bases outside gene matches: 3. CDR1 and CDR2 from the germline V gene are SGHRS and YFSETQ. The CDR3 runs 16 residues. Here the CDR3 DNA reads TGCGCCAGCAGCTTACTGGACAGGGCGAACACCGGGGAGCTGTTTTTT. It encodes CASSLLDRANTGELFF.

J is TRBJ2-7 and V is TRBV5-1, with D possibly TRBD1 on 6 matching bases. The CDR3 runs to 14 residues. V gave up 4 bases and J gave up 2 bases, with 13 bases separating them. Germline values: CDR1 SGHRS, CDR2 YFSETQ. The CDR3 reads CASSNGQLAYEQYF. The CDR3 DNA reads TGCGCCAGCAGCAACGGACAGTTAGCCTACGAGCAGTACTTC.

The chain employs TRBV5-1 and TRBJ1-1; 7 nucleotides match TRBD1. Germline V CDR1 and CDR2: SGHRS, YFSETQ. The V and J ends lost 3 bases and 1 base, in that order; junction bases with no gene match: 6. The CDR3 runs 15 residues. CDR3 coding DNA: TGCGCCAGCAGCTGGCAGGGGGGAGGGAACACTGAAGCTTTCTTT. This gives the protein CASSWQGGGNTEAFF.

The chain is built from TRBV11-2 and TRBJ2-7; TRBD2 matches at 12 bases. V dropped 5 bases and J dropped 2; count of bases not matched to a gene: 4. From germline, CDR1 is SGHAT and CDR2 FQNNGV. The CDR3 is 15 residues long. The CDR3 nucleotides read TGTGCCAGCAGCCTGCGACTAGCGGGAGCCTACGAGCAGTACTTC. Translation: CASSLRLAGAYEQYF.

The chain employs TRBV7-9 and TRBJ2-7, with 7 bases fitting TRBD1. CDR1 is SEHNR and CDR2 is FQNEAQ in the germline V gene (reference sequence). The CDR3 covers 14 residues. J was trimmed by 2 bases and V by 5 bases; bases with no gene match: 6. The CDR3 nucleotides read TGTGCCAGCAGCCCGGGGACAGTTACCTACGAGCAGTACTTC. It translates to CASSPGTVTYEQYF.

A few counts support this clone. The CDR3 loop is CASSSPGGNWNEQFF. CDR3 nucleotides: TGTGCCAGCAGCTCGCCCGGCGGGAATTGGAATGAGCAGTTCTTC. The genes are TRBV7-9 and TRBJ2-1, with a possible D match to TRBD2 (6 bases). The CDR3 runs to 15 residues. CDR1 SEHNR and CDR2 FQNEAQ come from the germline V gene (reference sequence). V was trimmed by 4 bases and J by 7 bases, leaving 17 bases between them.

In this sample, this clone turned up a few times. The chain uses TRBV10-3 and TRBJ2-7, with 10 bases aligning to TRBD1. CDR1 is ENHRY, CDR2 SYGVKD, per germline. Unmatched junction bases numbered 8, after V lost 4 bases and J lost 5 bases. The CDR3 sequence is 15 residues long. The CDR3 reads CAISGVTGGDDEQYF. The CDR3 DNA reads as TGTGCCATCAGTGGGGTGACAGGGGGCGACGACGAGCAGTACTTC.

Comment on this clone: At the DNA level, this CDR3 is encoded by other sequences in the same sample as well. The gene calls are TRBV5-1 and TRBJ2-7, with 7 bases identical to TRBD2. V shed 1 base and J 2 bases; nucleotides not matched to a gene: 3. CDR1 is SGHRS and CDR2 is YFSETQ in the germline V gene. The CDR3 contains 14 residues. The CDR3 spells CASSLSLAAYEQYF. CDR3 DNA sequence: TGCGCCAGCAGCTTGAGCCTAGCGGCCTACGAGCAGTACTTC.

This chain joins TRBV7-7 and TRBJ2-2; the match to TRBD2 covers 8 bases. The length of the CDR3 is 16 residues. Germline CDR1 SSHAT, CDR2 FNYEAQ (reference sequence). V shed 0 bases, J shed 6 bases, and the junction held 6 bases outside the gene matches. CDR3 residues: CASSLAAGGLAGELFF. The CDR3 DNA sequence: TGTGCCAGCAGCTTAGCGGCGGGAGGCTTGGCCGGGGAGCTGTTTTTT.